The 22 T cell receptor beta chains below come from one sample, sequenced in a study of human T cells and chemical hapten exposure. Indicated time point: patch test 3, about 24 weeks after DPC sensitization. Regarding treatment: therapeutic diphenylcyclopropenone sensitization with weekly scalp DPC. MiXCR, run by TCRdb on the RACE reads, gives a single entry per CDR3 protein. Of over 55,000 distinct CDR3 sequences listed, around 10% were seen once; the top ten hold approximately 1.4%. The material sequenced was whole blood, taken in connection with sensitization to the hapten diphenylcyclopropenone (DPC). These receptors originate from a woman in her 50s with alopecia areata. Some clones in this sample may be carry-over from other donors' samples.

This clonotype was observed at least ten times. The chain carries TRBV11-2 and TRBJ2-7, with D hard to call. The CDR3 is 14 amino acids. Trimming took off 5 bases at V and 2 bases at J, with 13 bases between the two ends. CDR1 is SGHAT and CDR2 is FQNNGV in the germline V gene. Here the CDR3 reads CASSHPQWTYEQYF. The CDR3 nucleotides read TGTGCCAGCAGCCACCCGCAGTGGACCTACGAGCAGTACTTC.

This sequence joins TRBV28 and TRBJ1-5, with a weak D call TRBD1 (6 bases). CDR1 and CDR2 from the germline V gene are MDHEN and SYDVKM. Between the trimmed V and J ends, which lost 3 bases and 7 bases, there was a span of 13 bases. The CDR3 is made up of 14 amino acids. The CDR3 protein is CASSLGGLWQPQHF. In nucleotides, the CDR3 is TGTGCCAGCAGTTTGGGGGGGCTTTGGCAGCCCCAGCATTTT. The complete variable domain, with remaining parts taken from reference TRBV28 and TRBJ1-5, reads DVKVTQSSRYLVKRTGEKVFLECVQDMDHENMFWYRQDPGLGLRLIYFSYDVKMKEKGDIPEGYSVSREKKERFSLILESASTNQTSMYLCASSLGGLWQPQHFGDGTRLSIL.

This clonotype was seen ten or more times. The chain combines TRBV7-9 with TRBJ2-1; D is perhaps TRBD1 or TRBD2 (5 bases each). Germline-derived CDR1 and CDR2 are SEHNR and FQNEAQ (reference sequence). The CDR3 has 15 amino acids. The V gene lost 4 bases and the J gene lost 3 bases, with 13 bases spanning the gap. The CDR3 sequence: CASSSAGTVYNEQFF. The CDR3 DNA reads as TGTGCCAGCAGCTCCGCCGGGACGGTCTACAATGAGCAGTTCTTC.

This clonotype was counted ten times or more. V usage is TRBV6-2 or TRBV6-3 and J usage is TRBJ2-4; no clear D. The germline V and J ends were trimmed by 2 bases and 0 bases, with 8 bases remaining between them. The germline V gene encodes CDR1 MNHEY and CDR2 SVGEGT. The CDR3 length is 15 residues. The DNA for the CDR3 is TGTGCCAGCAGTTACGATCTTCTAGCCAAAAACATTCAGTACTTC. Translation gives CASSYDLLAKNIQYF.

Many counts were recorded for this clonotype. V usage is TRBV24-1 and J usage is TRBJ2-3; a possible D gene is TRBD1 (6 bases). Trimming took off 3 bases at V and 0 bases at J, with 15 bases between the two ends. Germline lookup yields CDR1 KGHDR and CDR2 SFDVKD. This CDR3 has 17 amino acids. Here the CDR3 reads CATSDRQAIGSTDTQYF. The DNA of the CDR3 is TGTGCCACCAGTGATCGACAGGCGATCGGGAGCACAGATACGCAGTATTTT.

This clonotype was seen more than once but under ten times. V is TRBV27 and J is TRBJ2-2; D remains unclear. This CDR3 is built from 16 residues. Germline V gives CDR1 MNHEY, CDR2 SMNVEV (reference sequence). Between the trimmed V and J ends, which lost 5 bases and 7 bases, there was a span of 20 bases. CDR3 residues: CASSPPPIRWGGELFF. CDR3 sequence (DNA): TGTGCCAGCAGTCCCCCTCCCATTCGATGGGGCGGGGAGCTGTTTTTT.

There are many counts of this clonotype. The chain couples TRBV6-1 to TRBJ1-2, with 9 bases that match TRBD1. The junction had 16 bases not matched to a gene; V was cut back by 2 bases and J by 6 bases. Germline CDR1 and CDR2: MNHNS and SASEGT. The CDR3 covers 18 residues. The CDR3, as DNA: TGTGCCAGCAGTGAAAGCCTAACCGGGACAGGGTTACGGCATGGCTACACCTTC. It specifies CASSESLTGTGLRHGYTF.

Many counts were recorded for this clonotype. The V call is TRBV28, the J call TRBJ2-3; no definite D call. The CDR3 sequence is 14 residues long. Germline V CDR1 and CDR2: MDHEN, SYDVKM. V shed 1 base and J shed 3 bases, with 8 bases lying between them. The CDR3: CASSLSALTDTQYF. The CDR3 DNA follows: TGTGCCAGCAGTTTATCGGCTTTAACAGATACGCAGTATTTT. The full variable domain, with the rest looked up from reference TRBV28 and TRBJ2-3, is DVKVTQSSRYLVKRTGEKVFLECVQDMDHENMFWYRQDPGLGLRLIYFSYDVKMKEKGDIPEGYSVSREKKERFSLILESASTNQTSMYLCASSLSALTDTQYFGPGTRLTVL.

V gene TRBV10-3 combines with J gene TRBJ2-3; 7 bases are shared with TRBD2. The V segment lost 5 bases and the J segment 2 bases; nucleotides outside the gene matches: 1. Germline V lookup: CDR1 ENHRY, CDR2 SYGVKD. CDR3 size: 13 residues. The CDR3 DNA reads as TGTGCCATCAGTACTAGCGACACAGATACGCAGTATTTT. Amino acid sequence: CAISTSDTDTQYF.

This clonotype occurred many times. The chain couples TRBV11-2 to TRBJ1-4, with D tentatively TRBD1 (5 bases). Germline lookup yields CDR1 SGHAT and CDR2 FQNNGV. This CDR3 contains 14 residues. Trimming stripped 3 bases from V and 8 bases from J, with 13 bases between. Here the CDR3 reads CASSFRRGEEKLFF. Here the CDR3 DNA reads TGTGCCAGCAGCTTTAGGAGGGGAGAGGAAAAACTGTTTTTT.

The chain combines TRBV12-3 or TRBV12-4 with TRBJ2-3; 7 nucleotides agree with TRBD2. Trimming removed 4 bases from V and 1 base from J; junction bases left unmatched: 5. This CDR3 region has 15 residues. For the CDR3, the DNA is TGTGCCAGCAGTTCAAGGACTAGGGGCACAGATACGCAGTATTTT. Translated: CASSSRTRGTDTQYF.

The sample holds a few counts of this clonotype. This rearrangement joins TRBV20-1 to TRBJ1-6, with a tentative D call TRBD1 (6 bases). The CDR3 totals 14 residues. CDR1 is DFQATT, CDR2 SNEGSKA, per germline (reference sequence). V was cut by 6 bases and J by 7 bases, with 16 bases left in between. The CDR3 protein is CSATAGARNSPLHF. The CDR3 region has the DNA TGCAGTGCCACCGCGGGGGCGAGGAATTCACCCCTCCACTTT.

Notes on this clonotype: This could be a read error, since a much larger clone is one nucleotide away. V usage is TRBV18 and J usage is TRBJ1-1, with D perhaps TRBD1 (6 bases). Looked up from germline, CDR1 is KGHSH and CDR2 is LQKENI. The CDR3 has 16 residues. CDR3 DNA: TGTGCCAGCTCACCCAAAATCGACAGGACGAACACTAAAGCTTTCTTT. It encodes CASSPKIDRTNTKAFF.

This clonotype was counted a few times. The genes are TRBV28 and TRBJ2-3; D gene uncertain. The CDR3 covers 13 residues. Germline-derived CDR1 and CDR2 are MDHEN and SYDVKM. Trimming took 6 bases from V and 6 from J, leaving 13 bases between them. CDR3 sequence (DNA): TGTGCCAGCAGCCCCCAAGGCTCGGATACGCAGTATTTT. Translated, it gives CASSPQGSDTQYF.

The J gene is TRBJ2-6, the V gene TRBV4-1, with D uncertain. The V end lost 1 base, the J end lost 0 bases, and 13 bases lay between the germline ends. Per germline, CDR1 MGHRA and CDR2 YSYEKL. The CDR3 covers 18 residues. The CDR3 protein is CASSQVDMGFSGANVLTF. CDR3 sequence (DNA): TGCGCCAGCAGCCAAGTTGACATGGGCTTCTCTGGGGCCAACGTCCTGACTTTC.

This clonotype occurred many times. The chain employs TRBV20-1 and TRBJ1-4; a weak D match, TRBD1 (6 bases). V gave up 5 bases and J gave up 7 bases, with 11 bases separating them. The CDR3 sequence is 12 residues long. CDR1 and CDR2 (germline): DFQATT, SNEGSKA (reference sequence). CDR3 residues: CSALGTSEKLFF. The CDR3 bases are TGCAGTGCTCTCGGGACATCTGAAAAACTGTTTTTT.

The sample holds many counts of this clonotype. This chain joins TRBV12-3 or TRBV12-4 and TRBJ2-7; D gene unclear. The CDR3 extends over 13 amino acids. Trimming stripped 4 bases from V and 0 bases from J, with 7 bases between. The CDR3 loop reads CASSSPSSYEQYF. In DNA, the CDR3 is TGTGCCAGCAGTTCTCCCTCCTCCTACGAGCAGTACTTC.

This clonotype was counted only a few times. The chain couples TRBV10-3 to TRBJ1-3, with unresolved D. Germline CDR1 and CDR2: ENHRY and SYGVKD. CDR3 size: 17 residues. V lost 0 bases, J lost 0 bases, and 12 bases lay in between. CDR3 sequence (DNA): TGTGCCATCAGTGAGTCGATCTCTAAGGGCTCTGGAAACACCATATATTTT. Amino acids: CAISESISKGSGNTIYF.

The chain links TRBV7-9 to TRBJ1-2, with 8 bases identical to TRBD1. The CDR3 has 14 residues. V was clipped by 2 bases and J by 4 bases; unmatched bases: 3. Germline CDR1 reads SEHNR; CDR2 reads FQNEAQ (reference sequence). DNA for the CDR3: TGTGCCAGCAGCTTACAGGGGGCCGGCTATGGCTACACCTTC. It codes for CASSLQGAGYGYTF.

The J gene is TRBJ2-7, the V gene TRBV20-1; TRBD2 aligns across 7 bases. The CDR3 runs 13 residues. In germline, CDR1 is DFQATT, CDR2 SNEGSKA (reference sequence). With 4 bases clipped from V and 6 bases from J, the junction kept 9 bases outside the gene matches. CDR3 DNA: TGCAGTGCTATTAAAGGGAGGGAGTTCGAGCAGTACTTC. Amino acids: CSAIKGREFEQYF.

This clonotype has ten or more counts. J is TRBJ1-4 and V is TRBV5-1; D is perhaps TRBD1 (5 bases). Germline CDR1 and CDR2: SGHRS and YFSETQ. CDR3 size: 14 residues. V was cut by 2 bases and J by 6 bases, with 11 bases left in between. CDR3 sequence: CASSFQGSDEKLFF. Written as DNA, the CDR3 is TGCGCCAGCAGCTTCCAGGGTTCGGATGAAAAACTGTTTTTT.

The V and J genes are TRBV13 and TRBJ1-1, with D perhaps matching TRBD1 (5 bases). The germline CDR1 and CDR2 sequences are PRHDT and FYEKMQ (reference sequence). The CDR3 consists of 15 residues. V dropped 5 bases and J dropped 0 bases, with 13 bases sitting between them. The CDR3: CASSPPGGMNTEAFF. CDR3 bases: TGTGCCAGCAGCCCTCCCGGGGGTATGAACACTGAAGCTTTCTTT.